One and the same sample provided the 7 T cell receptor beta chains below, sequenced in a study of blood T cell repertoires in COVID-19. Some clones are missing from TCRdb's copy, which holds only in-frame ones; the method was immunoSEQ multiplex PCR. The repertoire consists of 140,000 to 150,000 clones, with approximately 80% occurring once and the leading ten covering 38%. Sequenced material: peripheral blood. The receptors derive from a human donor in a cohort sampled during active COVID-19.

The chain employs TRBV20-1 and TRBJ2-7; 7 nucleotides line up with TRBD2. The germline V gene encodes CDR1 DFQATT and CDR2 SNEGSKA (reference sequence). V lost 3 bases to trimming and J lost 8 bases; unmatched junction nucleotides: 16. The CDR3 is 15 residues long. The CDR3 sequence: CSASVTSVTKGQQYF. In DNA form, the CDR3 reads TGCAGTGCTAGTGTAACTAGCGTCACGAAAGGCCAGCAGTACTTC.

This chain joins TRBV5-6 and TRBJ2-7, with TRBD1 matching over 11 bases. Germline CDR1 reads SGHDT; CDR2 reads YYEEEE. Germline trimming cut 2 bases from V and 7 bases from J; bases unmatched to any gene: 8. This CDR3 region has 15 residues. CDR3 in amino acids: CASSFRGTGGGEQYF. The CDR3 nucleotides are TGTGCCAGCAGCTTCCGCGGGACAGGGGGAGGAGAGCAGTACTTC.

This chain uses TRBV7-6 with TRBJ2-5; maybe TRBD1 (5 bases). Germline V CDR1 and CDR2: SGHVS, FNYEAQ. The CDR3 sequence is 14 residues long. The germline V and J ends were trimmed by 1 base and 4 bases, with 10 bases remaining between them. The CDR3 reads CASSLEPGRETQYF. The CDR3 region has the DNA TGTGCCAGCAGCTTAGAGCCAGGGCGAGAGACCCAGTACTTC.

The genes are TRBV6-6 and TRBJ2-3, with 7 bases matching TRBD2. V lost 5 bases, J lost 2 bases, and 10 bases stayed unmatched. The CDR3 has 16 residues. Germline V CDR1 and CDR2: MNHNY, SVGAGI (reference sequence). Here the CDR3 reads CASSQTGGSATDTQYF. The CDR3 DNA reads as TGTGCCAGCAGTCAAACCGGGGGGAGCGCCACAGATACGCAGTATTTT.

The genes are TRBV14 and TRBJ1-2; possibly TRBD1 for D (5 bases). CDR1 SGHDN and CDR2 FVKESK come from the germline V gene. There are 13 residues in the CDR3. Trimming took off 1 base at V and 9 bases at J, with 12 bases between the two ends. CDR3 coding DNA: TGTGCCAGCAGCCAAGGGGCAGGGCGGCGCTACACCTTC. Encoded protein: CASSQGAGRRYTF.

In DNA, the CDR3 is TGCGCCAGCCCGGCGAGTGACAGGGGTGCCTATAATTCACCCCTCCACTTT. Translating gives CASPASDRGAYNSPLHF. The chain recombines TRBV23-1 with TRBJ1-6; 8 nucleotides align to TRBD1. TRBV23-1 is annotated as an ORF whose role is uncertain. This CDR3 has 17 residues. J lost 2 bases, V lost 8 bases, and 11 bases had no gene match.

CDR3 DNA sequence: TGTGCCAGCAGCCGACAGGGGGCTCGATCGGCTAATGAAAAACTGTTTTTT. This codes for CASSRQGARSANEKLFF. J is TRBJ1-4 and V is TRBV6-6; 10 positions match TRBD1. V gave up 6 bases and J gave up 3 bases; unmatched junction bases: 10. This CDR3 contains 17 residues. Germline CDR1 is MNHNY and CDR2 is SVGAGI (reference sequence).